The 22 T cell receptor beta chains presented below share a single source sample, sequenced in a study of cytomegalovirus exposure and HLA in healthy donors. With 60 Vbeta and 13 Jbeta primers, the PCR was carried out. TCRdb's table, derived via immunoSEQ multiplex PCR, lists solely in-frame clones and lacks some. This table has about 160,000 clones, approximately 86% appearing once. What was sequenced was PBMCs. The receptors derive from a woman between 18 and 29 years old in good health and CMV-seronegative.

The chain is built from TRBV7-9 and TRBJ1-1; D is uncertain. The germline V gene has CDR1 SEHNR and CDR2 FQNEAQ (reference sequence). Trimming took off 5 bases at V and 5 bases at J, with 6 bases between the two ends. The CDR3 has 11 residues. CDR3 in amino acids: CASSPETEAFF. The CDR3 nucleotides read TGTGCCAGCAGCCCCGAGACTGAAGCTTTCTTT.

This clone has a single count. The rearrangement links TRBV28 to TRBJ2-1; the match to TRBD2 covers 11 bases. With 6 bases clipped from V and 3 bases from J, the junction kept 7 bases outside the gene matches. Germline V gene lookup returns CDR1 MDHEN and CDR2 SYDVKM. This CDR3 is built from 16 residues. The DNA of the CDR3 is TGTGCCAGCAGGCTAGCGGGAGGTATTGGCTACAATGAGCAGTTCTTC. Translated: CASRLAGGIGYNEQFF.

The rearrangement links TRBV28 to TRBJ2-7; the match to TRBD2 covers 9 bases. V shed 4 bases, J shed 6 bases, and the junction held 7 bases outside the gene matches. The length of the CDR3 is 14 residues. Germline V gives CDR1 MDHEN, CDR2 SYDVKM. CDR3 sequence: CASSSGTSPREQYF. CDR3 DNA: TGTGCCAGCAGTTCCGGGACTAGCCCTCGCGAGCAGTACTTC.

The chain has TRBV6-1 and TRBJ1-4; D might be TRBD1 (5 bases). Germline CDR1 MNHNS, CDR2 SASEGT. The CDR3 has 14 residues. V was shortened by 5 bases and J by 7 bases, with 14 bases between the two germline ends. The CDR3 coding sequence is TGTGCCAGCAGTTATGCAGGGAGGAGTGAAAAACTGTTTTTT. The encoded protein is CASSYAGRSEKLFF.

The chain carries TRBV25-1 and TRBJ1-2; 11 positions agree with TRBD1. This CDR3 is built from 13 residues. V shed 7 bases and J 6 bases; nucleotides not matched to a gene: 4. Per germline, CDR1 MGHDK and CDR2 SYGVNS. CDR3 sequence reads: CASIGQGADGYTF. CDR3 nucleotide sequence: TGTGCCAGCATCGGACAGGGGGCGGATGGCTACACCTTC.

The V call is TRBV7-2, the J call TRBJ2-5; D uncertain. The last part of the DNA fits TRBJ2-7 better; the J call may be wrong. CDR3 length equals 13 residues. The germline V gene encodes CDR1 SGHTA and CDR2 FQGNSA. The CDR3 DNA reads TGTGCCAGCAGCTTAGGATTATCCTACGAGCAGTACTTC. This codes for CASSLGLSYEQYF.

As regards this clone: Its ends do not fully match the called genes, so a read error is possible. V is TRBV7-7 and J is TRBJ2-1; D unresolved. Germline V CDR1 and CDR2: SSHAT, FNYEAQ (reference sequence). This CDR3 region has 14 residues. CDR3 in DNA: TGTGCTAGCAGCTTAGGCGGTCTATACAATGAGCAGTTCTTC. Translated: CASSLGGLYNEQFF.

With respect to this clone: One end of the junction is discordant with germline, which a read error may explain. CDR3 nucleotide sequence: TGTGCCAGCAGCCCTAGGCCCTTATTC. Protein product: CASSPRPLF. This rearrangement joins TRBV6-1 to TRBJ2-7; D is ambiguous. The length of the CDR3 is 9 residues. Germline V gene lookup returns CDR1 MNHNS and CDR2 SASEGT.

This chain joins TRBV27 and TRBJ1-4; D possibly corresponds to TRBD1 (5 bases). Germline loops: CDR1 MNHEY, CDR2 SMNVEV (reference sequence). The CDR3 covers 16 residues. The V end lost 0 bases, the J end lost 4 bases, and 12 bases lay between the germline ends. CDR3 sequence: CASSLSLGLINEKLFF. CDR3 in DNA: TGTGCCAGCAGTTTATCGTTGGGGCTGATTAATGAAAAACTGTTTTTT.

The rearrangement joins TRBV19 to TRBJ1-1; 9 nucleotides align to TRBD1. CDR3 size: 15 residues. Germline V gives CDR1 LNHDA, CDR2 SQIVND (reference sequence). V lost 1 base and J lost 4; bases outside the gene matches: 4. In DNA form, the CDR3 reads TGTGCCAGTAGTATAGCCGGGACAGGGCGCACTGAAGCTTTCTTT. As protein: CASSIAGTGRTEAFF.

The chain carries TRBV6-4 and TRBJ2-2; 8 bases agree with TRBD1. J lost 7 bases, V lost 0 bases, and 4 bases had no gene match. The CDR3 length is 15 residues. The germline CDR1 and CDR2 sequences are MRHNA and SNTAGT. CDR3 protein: CASSDSAGGNGELFF. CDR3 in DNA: TGTGCCAGCAGTGACTCGGCAGGGGGCAACGGGGAGCTGTTTTTT.

The CDR3: CASSRNKEGGGEKLFF. CDR3 in DNA: TGTGCCAGCAGCCGAAATAAGGAGGGAGGTGGTGAAAAACTGTTTTTT. This chain connects TRBV7-9 to TRBJ1-4; D call uncertain. Between the trimmed V and J ends, which lost 5 bases and 7 bases, there was a span of 20 bases. CDR3 size: 16 residues. Germline V CDR1 and CDR2: SEHNR, FQNEAQ (reference sequence). Supplemented by reference TRBV7-9 and TRBJ1-4, the full variable domain reads DTGVSQNPRHKITKRGQNVTFRCDPISEHNRLYWYRQTLGQGPEFLTYFQNEAQLEKSRLLSDRFSAERPKGSFSTLEIQRTEQGDSAMYLCASSRNKEGGGEKLFFGSGTQLSVL.

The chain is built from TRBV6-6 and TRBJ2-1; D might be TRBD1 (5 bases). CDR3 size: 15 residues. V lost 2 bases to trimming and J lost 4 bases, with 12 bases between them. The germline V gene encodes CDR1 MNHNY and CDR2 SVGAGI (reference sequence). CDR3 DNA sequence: TGTGCCAGCAGTTACGGGGCCCCCACTTACAATGAGCAGTTCTTC. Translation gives CASSYGAPTYNEQFF.

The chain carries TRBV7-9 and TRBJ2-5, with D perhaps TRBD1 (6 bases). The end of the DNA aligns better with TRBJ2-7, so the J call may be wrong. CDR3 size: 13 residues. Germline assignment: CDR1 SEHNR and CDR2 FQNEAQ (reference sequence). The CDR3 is CASSSPTGREQYF. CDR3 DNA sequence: TGTGCCAGCAGCTCCCCAACAGGGCGCGAGCAGTACTTC.

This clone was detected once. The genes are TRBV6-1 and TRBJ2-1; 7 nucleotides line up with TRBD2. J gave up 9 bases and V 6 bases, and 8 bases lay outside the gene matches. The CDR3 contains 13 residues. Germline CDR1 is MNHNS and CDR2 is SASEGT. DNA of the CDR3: TGTGCCAGCAGACGGGACTACCACAGTGAGCAGTTCTTC. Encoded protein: CASRRDYHSEQFF.

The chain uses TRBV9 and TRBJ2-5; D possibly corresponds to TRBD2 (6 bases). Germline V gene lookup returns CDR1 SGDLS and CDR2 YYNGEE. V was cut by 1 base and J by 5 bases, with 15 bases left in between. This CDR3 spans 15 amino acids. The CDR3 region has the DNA TGTGCCAGCAGCGTATTTCCGGGACTGCGGGAGACCCAGTACTTC. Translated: CASSVFPGLRETQYF.

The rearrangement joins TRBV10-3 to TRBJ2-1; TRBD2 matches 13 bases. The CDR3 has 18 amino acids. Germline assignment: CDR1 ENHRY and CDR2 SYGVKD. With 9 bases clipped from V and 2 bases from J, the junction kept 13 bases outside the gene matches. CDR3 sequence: CAILGTSGGAAAYNEQFF. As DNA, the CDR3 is TGTGCCATTCTGGGAACTAGCGGGGGGGCCGCCGCCTACAATGAGCAGTTCTTC.

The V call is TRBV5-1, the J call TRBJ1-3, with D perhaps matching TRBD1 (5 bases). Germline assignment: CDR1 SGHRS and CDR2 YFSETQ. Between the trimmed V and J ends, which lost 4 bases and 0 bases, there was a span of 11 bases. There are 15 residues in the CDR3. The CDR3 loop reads CASSGGTDSGNTIYF. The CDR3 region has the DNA TGCGCCAGCAGCGGCGGGACGGACTCTGGAAACACCATATATTTT. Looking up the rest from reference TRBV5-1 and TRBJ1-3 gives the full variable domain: KAGVTQTPRYLIKTRGQQVTLSCSPISGHRSVSWYQQTPGQGLQFLFEYFSETQRNKGNFPGRFSGRQFSNSRSEMNVSTLELGDSALYLCASSGGTDSGNTIYFGEGSWLTVV.

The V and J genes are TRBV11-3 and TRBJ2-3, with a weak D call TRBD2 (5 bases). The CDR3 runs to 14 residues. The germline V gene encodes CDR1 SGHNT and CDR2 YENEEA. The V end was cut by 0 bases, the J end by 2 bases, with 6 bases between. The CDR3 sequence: CASSLDRDTDTQYF. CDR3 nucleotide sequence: TGTGCCAGCAGCTTAGATCGGGACACAGATACGCAGTATTTT.

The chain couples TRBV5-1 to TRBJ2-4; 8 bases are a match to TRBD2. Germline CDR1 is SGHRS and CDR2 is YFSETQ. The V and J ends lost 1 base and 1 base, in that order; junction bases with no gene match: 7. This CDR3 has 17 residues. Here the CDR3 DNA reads TGCGCCAGCAGCTTGTATTTTAGCGGGACGGCCAAAAACATTCAGTACTTC. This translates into CASSLYFSGTAKNIQYF.

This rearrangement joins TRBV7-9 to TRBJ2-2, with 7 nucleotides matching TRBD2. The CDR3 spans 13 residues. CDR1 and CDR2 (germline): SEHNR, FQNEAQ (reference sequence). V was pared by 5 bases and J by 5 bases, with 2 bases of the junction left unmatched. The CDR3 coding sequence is TGTGCCAGCAGCCCCGGGGGGACCGGGGAGCTGTTTTTT. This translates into CASSPGGTGELFF. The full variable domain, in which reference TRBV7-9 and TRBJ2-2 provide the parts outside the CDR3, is DTGVSQNPRHKITKRGQNVTFRCDPISEHNRLYWYRQTLGQGPEFLTYFQNEAQLEKSRLLSDRFSAERPKGSFSTLEIQRTEQGDSAMYLCASSPGGTGELFFGEGSRLTVL.

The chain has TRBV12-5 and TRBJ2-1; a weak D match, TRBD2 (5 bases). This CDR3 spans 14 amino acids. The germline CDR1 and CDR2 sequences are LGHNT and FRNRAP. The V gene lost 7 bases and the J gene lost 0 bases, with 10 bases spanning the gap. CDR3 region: CASAGVGSYNEQFF. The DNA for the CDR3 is TGTGCTAGTGCCGGGGTTGGCTCCTACAATGAGCAGTTCTTC.